The 27 T cell receptor beta chains given below trace back to one sample, sequenced in a study of cytomegalovirus exposure and HLA in healthy donors. A multiplex PCR was run with 60 Vbeta primers and 13 Jbeta primers. TCRdb's copy holds only in-frame clones and misses some; the assay was immunoSEQ multiplex PCR. Of approximately 98,000 clones detected, around 72% appear once; the ten largest clones hold roughly 9.7%. The sample taken for sequencing was PBMCs. The source is a man aged 18 to 30 in good health and CMV-seropositive.

The CDR3 DNA reads TGTGCCAGCAGCCAAGATCACGGGGGGGGCCTGTTGAATGAGCAGTTCTTC. Its protein is CASSQDHGGGLLNEQFF. The V and J genes are TRBV4-2 and TRBJ2-1, with TRBD2 identical over 8 bases. J lost 7 bases, V lost 0 bases, and 11 bases had no gene match. CDR1 and CDR2 (germline): LGHNA, YNFKEQ. The CDR3 length is 17 residues.

The rearrangement links TRBV6-5 to TRBJ1-1; D is possibly TRBD1 (5 bases). The CDR3 is 11 amino acids. The germline V gene has CDR1 MNHEY and CDR2 SVGAGI. V lost 6 bases to trimming and J lost 8 bases, with 10 bases between them. The CDR3 DNA is TGTGCCAGCAGAACAGGCCCCGAAGCTTTCTTT. Its protein product is CASRTGPEAFF.

The chain couples TRBV18 to TRBJ1-3; no definite D call. V was shortened by 3 bases and J by 5 bases, with 8 bases between the two germline ends. Germline V gene sequence: CDR1 KGHSH, CDR2 LQKENI. The CDR3 has 13 amino acids. The CDR3 protein is CASSPGARNTIYF. Written as DNA, the CDR3 is TGTGCCAGCTCACCGGGAGCAAGAAACACCATATATTTT.

This chain joins TRBV19 and TRBJ2-3, with 11 positions matching TRBD2. This CDR3 is 17 amino acids long. In germline, CDR1 is LNHDA, CDR2 SQIVND (reference sequence). J lost 2 bases, V lost 5 bases, and 9 bases had no gene match. The CDR3: CASSLRLAGPTTDTQYF. The CDR3 coding sequence is TGTGCCAGTAGTCTACGACTAGCGGGGCCTACCACAGATACGCAGTATTTT.

This chain uses TRBV4-1 with TRBJ1-2; TRBD1 is a possible D gene (5 bases). The CDR3 length is 17 residues. Germline assignment: CDR1 MGHRA and CDR2 YSYEKL. Trimming took off 4 bases at V and 8 bases at J, with 26 bases between the two ends. The CDR3 nucleotides read TGCGCCAGCAGCCCGCGACAGCCTCGTCCCCTAAATAACGGCTACACCTTC. Residues: CASSPRQPRPLNNGYTF.

The chain carries TRBV5-6 and TRBJ1-1; no clear D. V was trimmed by 2 bases and J by 10 bases, leaving 6 bases between them. Germline V gene data show CDR1 as SGHDT and CDR2 as YYEEEE. The length of the CDR3 is 10 residues. The CDR3 sequence: CASSFPLAFF. The CDR3 DNA reads TGTGCCAGCAGCTTTCCCTTAGCTTTCTTT.

The chain couples TRBV5-1 to TRBJ1-4; tentative D call: TRBD1 (6 bases). Germline V lookup: CDR1 SGHRS, CDR2 YFSETQ. Trimming took off 1 base at V and 7 bases at J, with 14 bases between the two ends. The CDR3 is made up of 15 amino acids. The CDR3 nucleotides read TGCGCCAGCAGCTTGTCAAAAGGGGGGGGTGAAAAACTGTTTTTT. This sequence encodes CASSLSKGGGEKLFF.

The genes are TRBV5-4 and TRBJ2-3; weak D call: TRBD2 (6 bases). The germline CDR1 and CDR2 sequences are SGHNT and YYREEE (reference sequence). V was shortened by 0 bases and J by 5 bases, with 10 bases between the two germline ends. The CDR3 length is 14 residues. CDR3 loop: CASSLDGGGDTQYF. The CDR3 coding sequence is TGTGCCAGCAGCTTGGACGGGGGTGGAGATACGCAGTATTTT. The variable domain in full, completed from reference TRBV5-4 and TRBJ2-3, reads ETGVTQSPTHLIKTRGQQVTLRCSSQSGHNTVSWYQQALGQGPQFIFQYYREEENGRGNFPPRFSGLQFPNYSSELNVNALELDDSALYLCASSLDGGGDTQYFGPGTRLTVL.

The chain joins TRBV9 to TRBJ1-2; TRBD1 aligns across 9 bases. In germline, CDR1 is SGDLS, CDR2 YYNGEE. The CDR3 totals 12 residues. The J segment lost 8 bases and the V segment lost 4 bases, leaving 3 bases of the junction unmatched. The CDR3, as DNA: TGTGCCAGCAGCATAGGACAGGGGGGCTACACCTTC. Translation gives CASSIGQGGYTF.

The chain links TRBV5-1 to TRBJ2-5; 11 bases match TRBD2. The CDR3 is 15 amino acids. CDR1 and CDR2 from the germline V gene are SGHRS and YFSETQ. After removal of 0 bases from V and 4 bases from J, the junction contained 2 bases not matched to a gene. The CDR3: CASSLALAGAETQYF. Written as DNA, the CDR3 is TGCGCCAGCAGCTTGGCACTAGCGGGGGCAGAGACCCAGTACTTC.

The table lists this clone with a count of one. The chain employs TRBV19 and TRBJ2-1; tentative D call: TRBD1 (6 bases). V was trimmed by 0 bases and J by 9 bases, leaving 15 bases between them. Germline V lookup: CDR1 LNHDA, CDR2 SQIVND (reference sequence). This CDR3 contains 15 residues. The CDR3 nucleotides are TGTGCCAGTAGTATAGATGGGGCCACAGGGTTTGAGCAGTTCTTC. It yields the protein CASSIDGATGFEQFF.

The V gene is TRBV29-1, the J gene TRBJ2-7, with a tentative D call TRBD1 (8 bases). The V end was cut by 3 bases, the J end by 2 bases, with 14 bases between. Germline V gene lookup returns CDR1 SQVTM and CDR2 ANQGSEA. This CDR3 spans 14 amino acids. CDR3 amino acids: CSVDPTGGAYEQYF. In DNA form, the CDR3 reads TGCAGCGTTGACCCCACAGGGGGGGCCTACGAGCAGTACTTC.

The chain recombines TRBV4-1 with TRBJ1-4, with 9 bases identical to TRBD1. Germline V gene data show CDR1 as MGHRA and CDR2 as YSYEKL. V shed 4 bases, J shed 4 bases, and the junction held 10 bases outside the gene matches. CDR3 length: 17 amino acids. The CDR3 spells CASSPGGQGPYNEKLFF. CDR3 coding DNA: TGCGCCAGCAGCCCGGGGGGACAGGGTCCTTATAATGAAAAACTGTTTTTT.

This clone is a singleton in its sample. The rearrangement links TRBV5-1 to TRBJ1-1; D perhaps matches TRBD1 (5 bases). The CDR3 runs to 14 residues. CDR1 and CDR2 (germline): SGHRS, YFSETQ. V lost 0 bases to trimming and J lost 3 bases, with 9 bases between them. CDR3 coding DNA: TGCGCCAGCAGCTTGGATACGGGGGACACTGAAGCTTTCTTT. Translated, it gives CASSLDTGDTEAFF.

This chain joins TRBV6-5 and TRBJ2-1; 10 nucleotides align to TRBD2. This CDR3 spans 16 amino acids. The germline V gene encodes CDR1 MNHEY and CDR2 SVGAGI. After removal of 4 bases from V and 2 bases from J, the junction contained 5 bases not matched to a gene. CDR3 loop: CASSSPSGGAYNEQFF. In nucleotides, the CDR3 is TGTGCCAGCAGTTCCCCGAGCGGGGGGGCCTACAATGAGCAGTTCTTC.

The V gene is TRBV2, the J gene TRBJ2-1, with D hard to call. The CDR3 length is 10 residues. Germline CDR1 is SNHLY and CDR2 is FYNNEI. The DNA for the CDR3 is TGTGGGGCAGGTGGAAATGAGCAGTTCTTC. Translation gives CGAGGNEQFF.

The V call is TRBV4-1, the J call TRBJ1-2; TRBD1 matches at 8 bases. J lost 4 bases, V lost 0 bases, and 16 bases had no gene match. The CDR3 runs 19 residues. CDR1 and CDR2 (germline): MGHRA, YSYEKL. The CDR3 coding sequence is TGCGCCAGCAGCCAAGAGTTTGTGACAGGGGAATGGTTAGTCTATGGCTACACCTTC. This codes for CASSQEFVTGEWLVYGYTF.

The count of this clone is one. This chain links TRBV6-4 with TRBJ2-3, with 13 positions matching TRBD2. Germline V gene lookup returns CDR1 MRHNA and CDR2 SNTAGT. V lost 3 bases, J lost 6 bases, and 3 bases stayed unmatched. The CDR3 totals 15 residues. In nucleotides, the CDR3 is TGTGCCAGCAGTGAACTAGCGGGGGGGCAGGATACGCAGTATTTT. Residues: CASSELAGGQDTQYF.

V usage is TRBV7-9 and J usage is TRBJ2-3, with D maybe TRBD2 (5 bases). The length of the CDR3 is 14 residues. V was clipped by 5 bases and J by 6 bases, with 15 bases between them. CDR1 is SEHNR, CDR2 FQNEAQ, per germline (reference sequence). This chain's CDR3 is CASSPKSGQDTQYF. The CDR3 DNA follows: TGTGCCAGCAGCCCCAAGAGCGGTCAGGATACGCAGTATTTT.

The count of this clone is one. This chain's CDR3 is CASKQAGYNEQFF. CDR3 DNA sequence: TGTGCCAGCAAGCAGGCAGGCTACAATGAGCAGTTCTTC. This rearrangement joins TRBV7-9 to TRBJ2-1; D gene unclear. Germline assignment: CDR1 SEHNR and CDR2 FQNEAQ (reference sequence). The CDR3 is 13 residues long. Trimming removed 7 bases from V and 3 bases from J, with 10 bases in between.

A single count supports this clone. The chain recombines TRBV19 with TRBJ1-5; TRBD1 matches at 10 bases. The CDR3 runs to 14 residues. Germline V CDR1 and CDR2: LNHDA, SQIVND (reference sequence). The ends lost 1 base at V and 9 bases at J; junction bases unmatched: 3. The CDR3 protein is CASSIVGTGAPQHF. Here the CDR3 DNA reads TGTGCCAGTAGTATAGTGGGGACAGGGGCGCCCCAGCATTTT.

The count of this clone is one. CDR3 nucleotide sequence: TGTGCCAGCAGTTTAGAGGGGACCAGGGGGTCACCCCTCCACTTT. Translation gives CASSLEGTRGSPLHF. The gene calls are TRBV28 and TRBJ1-6; 7 bases align to TRBD1. The CDR3 covers 15 residues. Germline assignment: CDR1 MDHEN and CDR2 SYDVKM. The J segment lost 10 bases and the V segment lost 2 bases, leaving 8 bases of the junction unmatched.

V usage is TRBV2 and J usage is TRBJ2-7; D uncertain. There are 15 residues in the CDR3. The V end lost 0 bases, the J end lost 0 bases, and 9 bases lay between the germline ends. Germline V gene sequence: CDR1 SNHLY, CDR2 FYNNEI. The CDR3 DNA sequence: TGTGCCAGCAGTGAAGCTGTTTACAGCTCCTACGAGCAGTACTTC. Its protein is CASSEAVYSSYEQYF.

This clone was recorded many times. This chain joins TRBV6-1 and TRBJ2-3; 9 bases are shared with TRBD2. From germline, CDR1 is MNHNS and CDR2 SASEGT. The V gene end was trimmed by 1 base and the J gene end by 4 bases; junction bases not matched to a gene: 0. The CDR3 sequence is 14 residues long. The DNA for the CDR3 is TGTGCCAGCAGTGAAGGCGGGGGGGCAGATACGCAGTATTTT. This encodes CASSEGGGADTQYF.

The chain employs TRBV7-9 and TRBJ1-2; D might be TRBD1 (5 bases). The V gene's germline CDR1 is SEHNR and CDR2 FQNEAQ (reference sequence). The CDR3 has 15 amino acids. V dropped 1 base and J dropped 6 bases, with 15 bases sitting between them. The DNA for the CDR3 is TGTGCCAGCAGCTTAGAAATAGCGGGGCCGGATGGCTACACCTTC. Protein: CASSLEIAGPDGYTF. Together with reference TRBV7-9 and TRBJ1-2, the CDR3 gives the full variable domain: DTGVSQNPRHKITKRGQNVTFRCDPISEHNRLYWYRQTLGQGPEFLTYFQNEAQLEKSRLLSDRFSAERPKGSFSTLEIQRTEQGDSAMYLCASSLEIAGPDGYTFGSGTRLTVV.

The rearrangement links TRBV4-2 to TRBJ1-4; TRBD1 matches 9 bases. Germline loops: CDR1 LGHNA, CDR2 YNFKEQ. CDR3 length: 16 amino acids. The V gene end was trimmed by 1 base and the J gene end by 8 bases; junction bases not matched to a gene: 8. The CDR3 here is CASSQVKGQGGEKLFF. The CDR3 DNA follows: TGTGCCAGCAGCCAAGTGAAGGGACAGGGAGGAGAAAAACTGTTTTTT.

This clone was seen a single time. The chain is built from TRBV6-1 and TRBJ2-1; D may be TRBD2 (6 bases). Trimming removed 2 bases at V and 3 bases at J, with 11 bases between. Germline CDR1 and CDR2: MNHNS and SASEGT. The CDR3 runs to 15 residues. CDR3 sequence (DNA): TGTGCCAGCAGTGAATCGGGACTCATCTACAATGAGCAGTTCTTC. It encodes CASSESGLIYNEQFF.